Listed here are 28 T cell receptor beta chains from one sample, sequenced in a study of blood T cell repertoires in COVID-19. Measured with immunoSEQ multiplex PCR; TCRdb has only the in-frame clones, and not every one. The sample has some 61,000 clones; roughly nine tenths are singletons. Sequenced input: peripheral blood. The origin of the receptors is a man between 60 and 75 years old with acute or convalescent COVID-19.

CDR3 protein: CASSPGTGAYNEQFF. The CDR3 DNA sequence: TGTGCCAGCAGCCCTGGGACAGGGGCGTACAATGAGCAGTTCTTC. The J gene is TRBJ2-1, the V gene TRBV5-4, with 10 positions matching TRBD1. CDR3 length: 15 amino acids. Germline values: CDR1 SGHNT, CDR2 YYREEE (reference sequence). The trim removed 4 bases at V and 4 bases at J, leaving 5 bases unmatched.

The genes are TRBV5-6 and TRBJ1-5; 8 bases fit TRBD1. The V gene end was trimmed by 2 bases and the J gene end by 4 bases; junction bases not matched to a gene: 5. CDR1 SGHDT and CDR2 YYEEEE come from the germline V gene. This CDR3 contains 15 residues. CDR3 in DNA: TGTGCCAGCAGCTTCCGGGACAGGATTAATCAGCCCCAGCATTTT. Translated: CASSFRDRINQPQHF.

The chain uses TRBV3-1 (or the pseudogene TRBV3-2) and TRBJ1-1, with unresolved D. Trimming pared 0 bases from V and 7 bases from J, leaving 12 bases between. CDR3 length equals 14 residues. Germline V gene sequence: CDR1 LGHDT, CDR2 YNNKEL (reference sequence). CDR3 sequence reads: CASSQDLIPSEAFF. Here the CDR3 DNA reads TGTGCCAGCAGCCAAGATCTTATCCCCAGTGAAGCTTTCTTT.

The chain links TRBV6-5 to TRBJ1-1; D is perhaps TRBD1 (5 bases). Germline loops: CDR1 MNHEY, CDR2 SVGAGI. V lost 9 bases, J lost 4 bases, and 18 bases lay in between. This CDR3 spans 14 amino acids. The CDR3 sequence: CASRQRGESTEAFF. Here the CDR3 DNA reads TGTGCCAGTCGACAGCGGGGGGAGAGCACTGAAGCTTTCTTT.

The chain joins TRBV10-1 to TRBJ2-3, with 8 bases identical to TRBD1. CDR3 length equals 16 residues. Germline V CDR1 and CDR2: WNHNN, SYGVQD (reference sequence). J was trimmed by 0 bases and V by 4 bases; bases with no gene match: 6. As DNA, the CDR3 is TGCGCCAGCAGTGGGGCAGGGGGCGCGAGCACAGATACGCAGTATTTT. Its protein is CASSGAGGASTDTQYF.

This clone appeared once. The V gene is TRBV6-2 or TRBV6-3, the J gene TRBJ2-3; 10 nucleotides match TRBD2. The J segment lost 0 bases and the V segment lost 3 bases, leaving 6 bases of the junction unmatched. This CDR3 has 17 residues. Germline-derived CDR1 and CDR2 are MNHEY and SVGEGT. The CDR3 region is CASSYSSGGWSTDTQYF. For the CDR3, the DNA is TGTGCCAGCAGTTATTCTAGCGGGGGCTGGAGCACAGATACGCAGTATTTT.

This clone was found a few times. This sequence joins TRBV2 and TRBJ1-2; 11 bases align to TRBD1. Germline trimming cut 6 bases from V and 7 bases from J; bases unmatched to any gene: 10. The CDR3 covers 15 residues. In germline, CDR1 is SNHLY, CDR2 FYNNEI. The CDR3 DNA reads as TGTGCCAGCAGAGCCGGGACAGGGGGGGACGGTGGCTACACCTTC. Translated: CASRAGTGGDGGYTF. Together with reference TRBV2 and TRBJ1-2, the CDR3 gives the full variable domain: EPEVTQTPSHQVTQMGQEVILRCVPISNHLYFYWYRQILGQKVEFLVSFYNNEISEKSEIFDDQFSVERPDGSNFTLKIRSTKLEDSAMYFCASRAGTGGDGGYTFGSGTRLTVV.

V and J are TRBV5-6 and TRBJ2-2, with TRBD1 identical over 7 bases. The CDR3 loop spans 15 amino acids. Germline CDR1 SGHDT, CDR2 YYEEEE. V dropped 4 bases and J dropped 1; count of bases not matched to a gene: 4. The CDR3 DNA is TGTGCCAGCAGCCGGGACAGTGAGAACACCGGGGAGCTGTTTTTT. Translated, it gives CASSRDSENTGELFF.

The chain combines TRBV7-9 with TRBJ1-5; D not certain. Trimming stripped 1 base from V and 3 bases from J, with 16 bases between. Germline V gives CDR1 SEHNR, CDR2 FQNEAQ (reference sequence). CDR3 size: 17 residues. The CDR3 bases are TGTGCCAGCAGCTTAGGAGGCCAGCTGGAAATCAATCAGCCCCAGCATTTT. This gives the protein CASSLGGQLEINQPQHF.

This chain joins TRBV7-9 and TRBJ2-1; D possibly corresponds to TRBD2 (6 bases). Trimming removed 2 bases from V and 10 bases from J, with 9 bases in between. The germline gives CDR1 SEHNR, CDR2 FQNEAQ (reference sequence). The CDR3 is 12 residues long. For the CDR3, the DNA is TGTGCCAGCAGCTTAAAGGGAGGCGAGCAGTTCTTC. Translation gives CASSLKGGEQFF.

Only one count was recorded for this clone. The rearrangement joins TRBV30 to TRBJ2-5, with D tentatively TRBD1 (5 bases). The CDR3 is 14 amino acids. Germline V gene data show CDR1 as GTSNPN and CDR2 as SVGIG (reference sequence). V lost 3 bases, J lost 1 base, and 12 bases lay in between. The CDR3 sequence: CAWSPGLIQETQYF. As DNA, the CDR3 is TGTGCCTGGAGCCCAGGGTTGATCCAAGAGACCCAGTACTTC.

The V gene is TRBV5-1, the J gene TRBJ1-3; D is ambiguous. With 4 bases removed from V and 1 base from J, the gap between germline ends came to 9 bases. There are 14 residues in the CDR3. The germline V gene encodes CDR1 SGHRS and CDR2 YFSETQ. The CDR3 DNA reads TGCGCCAGCAGCGAAAACTTGTCTGGAAACACCATATATTTT. Encoded protein: CASSENLSGNTIYF.

V gene TRBV18 combines with J gene TRBJ2-7; TRBD1 aligns across 8 bases. The V gene's germline CDR1 is KGHSH and CDR2 LQKENI. This CDR3 has 15 residues. V lost 6 bases and J lost 4; bases outside the gene matches: 11. In DNA form, the CDR3 reads TGTGCCAGCTCCCTGAAGCAGGGGGCGCTTTACGAGCAGTACTTC. Its protein product is CASSLKQGALYEQYF.

The chain couples TRBV7-9 to TRBJ2-3, with TRBD1 identical over 9 bases. The CDR3 loop spans 17 amino acids. J lost 2 bases, V lost 5 bases, and 11 bases had no gene match. Germline lookup yields CDR1 SEHNR and CDR2 FQNEAQ (reference sequence). In nucleotides, the CDR3 is TGTGCCAGCAGCCGGGGACAGGGAGGTCCCCACACAGATACGCAGTATTTT. Its protein product is CASSRGQGGPHTDTQYF. The full variable domain, in which reference TRBV7-9 and TRBJ2-3 provide the parts outside the CDR3, is DTGVSQNPRHKITKRGQNVTFRCDPISEHNRLYWYRQTLGQGPEFLTYFQNEAQLEKSRLLSDRFSAERPKGSFSTLEIQRTEQGDSAMYLCASSRGQGGPHTDTQYFGPGTRLTVL.

The chain carries TRBV10-2 and TRBJ2-2; TRBD2 matches at 11 bases. The CDR3 has 17 residues. V trimming: 0 bases; J trimming: 6 bases; junction bases outside the gene matches: 6. Germline CDR1 WSHSY, CDR2 SAAADI. CDR3: CASSESRIAGGPGELFF. DNA for the CDR3: TGCGCCAGCAGTGAGTCGAGAATAGCGGGGGGGCCCGGGGAGCTGTTTTTT.

The chain employs TRBV2 and TRBJ1-4; a possible D gene is TRBD1 (5 bases). The CDR3 spans 14 residues. Trimming removed 7 bases from V and 2 bases from J, with 11 bases in between. The germline CDR1 and CDR2 sequences are SNHLY and FYNNEI. The CDR3 reads CASTEGATNEKLFF. In DNA form, the CDR3 reads TGTGCCAGCACCGAAGGGGCGACTAATGAAAAACTGTTTTTT.

The chain links TRBV5-6 to TRBJ1-5; TRBD1 agrees at 9 bases. This CDR3 comprises 16 residues. The V segment lost 4 bases and the J segment 1 base; nucleotides outside the gene matches: 6. The germline gives CDR1 SGHDT, CDR2 YYEEEE. The CDR3 loop is CASSKFDRGSNQPQHF. The CDR3 nucleotides read TGTGCCAGCAGCAAGTTCGACAGGGGGAGCAATCAGCCCCAGCATTTT.

The genes are TRBV30 and TRBJ2-7; tentatively, D is TRBD2 (5 bases). The CDR3 runs 14 residues. Per the germline V gene, CDR1 is GTSNPN and CDR2 is SVGIG (reference sequence). Deletions cut 3 bases from V and 6 bases from J, with 18 bases between. CDR3 DNA sequence: TGTGCCTGGAGAGGGCCAGGCGGAGGTAGCGAGCAGTACTTC. This encodes CAWRGPGGGSEQYF.

This sequence joins TRBV5-1 and TRBJ2-7; 9 nucleotides align to TRBD1. The trim removed 1 base at V and 0 bases at J, leaving 11 bases unmatched. Germline-derived CDR1 and CDR2 are SGHRS and YFSETQ. CDR3 length equals 18 residues. The CDR3 DNA follows: TGCGCCAGCAGCTTGCTCCCCAACCGGGACAGGGTCTCCTACGAGCAGTACTTC. It specifies CASSLLPNRDRVSYEQYF.

V gene TRBV6-5 combines with J gene TRBJ1-4; D is perhaps TRBD1 (5 bases). The CDR3 length is 12 residues. Germline V gene lookup returns CDR1 MNHEY and CDR2 SVGAGI. V gave up 8 bases and J gave up 8 bases, with 12 bases separating them. CDR3 amino acids: CASGRGGEKLFF. CDR3 in DNA: TGTGCCAGCGGTCGGGGGGGGGAAAAACTGTTTTTT.

V is TRBV19 and J is TRBJ2-7, with 7 bases lining up with TRBD1. CDR1 LNHDA and CDR2 SQIVND come from the germline V gene (reference sequence). This CDR3 spans 15 amino acids. V dropped 1 base and J dropped 4; count of bases not matched to a gene: 7. CDR3 amino acids: CASSIGTGVLYEQYF. The CDR3 DNA reads as TGTGCCAGTAGTATAGGAACAGGGGTCTTGTACGAGCAGTACTTC.

This chain links TRBV5-1 with TRBJ1-2; 7 positions agree with TRBD1. Germline assignment: CDR1 SGHRS and CDR2 YFSETQ. V dropped 4 bases and J dropped 2; count of bases not matched to a gene: 8. The CDR3 is 15 residues long. This CDR3 reads CASSPGQALNYGYTF. As DNA, the CDR3 is TGCGCCAGCAGCCCCGGACAGGCCCTCAACTATGGCTACACCTTC. Full variable domain (outside the CDR3, taken from reference TRBV5-1 and TRBJ1-2): KAGVTQTPRYLIKTRGQQVTLSCSPISGHRSVSWYQQTPGQGLQFLFEYFSETQRNKGNFPGRFSGRQFSNSRSEMNVSTLELGDSALYLCASSPGQALNYGYTFGSGTRLTVV.

This chain connects TRBV25-1 to TRBJ1-1; TRBD1 aligns across 9 bases. This CDR3 spans 12 amino acids. Germline V gives CDR1 MGHDK, CDR2 SYGVNS. V lost 6 bases to trimming and J lost 11 bases; unmatched junction nucleotides: 7. CDR3 in amino acids: CASRPGTGPAFF. The DNA of the CDR3 is TGTGCCAGCAGGCCAGGGACAGGGCCGGCTTTCTTT.

This clone was observed once. The DNA for the CDR3 is TGTGCCAGCAGCCGAGATGAGCGGGGGGGCTCCAGGGATACGCAGTATTTT. Its translation is CASSRDERGGSRDTQYF. The chain combines TRBV14 with TRBJ2-3, with 10 bases lining up with TRBD2. CDR1 is SGHDN and CDR2 is FVKESK in the germline V gene. CDR3 size: 17 residues. V lost 4 bases to trimming and J lost 6 bases; unmatched junction nucleotides: 13.

This chain links TRBV5-1 with TRBJ2-7; D may be TRBD1 (6 bases). V was clipped by 4 bases and J by 6 bases, with 14 bases between them. Germline CDR1 is SGHRS and CDR2 is YFSETQ. The CDR3 sequence is 13 residues long. The CDR3 DNA follows: TGCGCCAGCAGCAAGACTGCAGGGGCCGAGCAGTACTTC. Residues: CASSKTAGAEQYF.

A word on this clone: The identical CDR3 is also encoded by other nucleotide sequences in the sample. This chain connects TRBV19 to TRBJ1-1, with D maybe TRBD1 (5 bases). There are 13 residues in the CDR3. Trimming removed 2 bases at V and 1 base at J, with 5 bases between. The germline V gene has CDR1 LNHDA and CDR2 SQIVND (reference sequence). CDR3 nucleotides: TGTGCCAGTAGTATAACAGGGAACACTGAAGCTTTCTTT. It codes for CASSITGNTEAFF.

The chain combines TRBV5-1 with TRBJ2-7; a possible D gene is TRBD1 (6 bases). The germline V gene encodes CDR1 SGHRS and CDR2 YFSETQ. This CDR3 contains 13 residues. The V and J ends lost 4 bases and 4 bases respectively, with 12 bases between them. The CDR3 region has the DNA TGCGCCAGCAGCCCGGACAGACTATACGAGCAGTACTTC. This gives the protein CASSPDRLYEQYF.

The rearrangement uses TRBV7-2 and TRBJ1-6; D gene ambiguous. The CDR3 runs to 15 residues. Germline assignment: CDR1 SGHTA and CDR2 FQGNSA. Deletions cut 2 bases from V and 0 bases from J, with 5 bases between. The CDR3, as DNA: TGTGCCAGCAGCTTAAGTAGCTCCTATAATTCACCCCTCCACTTT. Translation: CASSLSSSYNSPLHF. Complete variable domain (other parts from reference TRBV7-2 and TRBJ1-6): GAGVSQSPSNKVTEKGKDVELRCDPISGHTALYWYRQSLGQGLEFLIYFQGNSAPDKSGLPSDRFSAERTGGSVSTLTIQRTQQEDSAVYLCASSLSSSYNSPLHFGNGTRLTVT.